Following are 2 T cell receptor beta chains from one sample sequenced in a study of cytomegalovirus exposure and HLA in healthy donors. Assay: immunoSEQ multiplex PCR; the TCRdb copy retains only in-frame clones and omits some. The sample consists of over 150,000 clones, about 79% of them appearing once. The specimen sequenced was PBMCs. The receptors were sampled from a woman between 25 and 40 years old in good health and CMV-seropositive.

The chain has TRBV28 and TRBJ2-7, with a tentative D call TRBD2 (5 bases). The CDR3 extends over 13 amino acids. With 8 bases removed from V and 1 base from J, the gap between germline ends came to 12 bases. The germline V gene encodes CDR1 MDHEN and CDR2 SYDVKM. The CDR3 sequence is CASLRGRSYEQYF. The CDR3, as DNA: TGTGCCAGCCTTCGAGGGCGGTCCTACGAGCAGTACTTC.

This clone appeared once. The DNA of the CDR3 is TGTGCCAGCACCCTCTTAGGGGCCTCATACGAGCAGTACTTC. Encoded protein: CASTLLGASYEQYF. The rearrangement uses TRBV5-8 and TRBJ2-7; D is possibly TRBD1 (5 bases). The germline V and J ends were trimmed by 6 bases and 4 bases, with 17 bases remaining between them. Germline loops: CDR1 SGHTS, CDR2 YDEGEE. This CDR3 has 14 residues.